These 24 T cell receptor beta chains were sequenced from one sample in a study of cytomegalovirus exposure and HLA in healthy donors. A multiplex PCR was run with 60 Vbeta primers and 13 Jbeta primers. Sequencing was performed with immunoSEQ multiplex PCR; in TCRdb, only in-frame clones are kept and a portion is missing. The repertoire consists of 200,000 to 250,000 clones, with 78% occurring once and the leading ten covering 3.8%. The sequencing sample was made of PBMCs. The origin of the receptors is a male donor in good health and CMV-seronegative.

This rearrangement joins TRBV25-1 to TRBJ2-7, with 11 bases fitting TRBD2. The junction had 4 bases not matched to a gene; V was cut back by 2 bases and J by 4 bases. The CDR3 extends over 15 amino acids. Looked up from germline, CDR1 is MGHDK and CDR2 is SYGVNS. The CDR3 DNA follows: TGTGCCAGCAGTGAACCAGGGACTAGCGGATACGAGCAGTACTTC. This encodes CASSEPGTSGYEQYF.

The rearrangement joins TRBV10-1 to TRBJ2-2; 7 nucleotides line up with TRBD2. Losses at the gene ends were 0 bases for V and 2 bases for J; bases not matched to a gene: 3. CDR3 size: 16 residues. Germline values: CDR1 WNHNN, CDR2 SYGVQD (reference sequence). CDR3 DNA: TGCGCCAGCAGTGAGTCGCTAGCGGTAAACACCGGGGAGCTGTTTTTT. This sequence encodes CASSESLAVNTGELFF.

The chain is built from TRBV5-1 and TRBJ2-7; TRBD1 aligns across 7 bases. Germline trimming cut 3 bases from V and 10 bases from J; bases unmatched to any gene: 13. Germline V gives CDR1 SGHRS, CDR2 YFSETQ. The CDR3 extends over 14 amino acids. The CDR3 DNA follows: TGCGCCAGCAGCTCCGGGACAGTTTTCCACGGCCAGTACTTC. Its translation is CASSSGTVFHGQYF.

The chain uses TRBV6-5 and TRBJ1-5, with D possibly TRBD1 on 5 matching bases. Germline lookup yields CDR1 MNHEY and CDR2 SVGAGI. The CDR3 contains 15 residues. The V and J ends lost 5 bases and 1 base respectively, with 12 bases between them. CDR3 DNA: TGTGCCAGCAGTATGGCGGGGGGGAGCAATCAGCCCCAGCATTTT. Its protein is CASSMAGGSNQPQHF.

This chain uses TRBV2 with TRBJ2-7; 9 bases map to TRBD2. This CDR3 contains 14 residues. Germline CDR1 and CDR2: SNHLY and FYNNEI. V was clipped by 7 bases and J by 5 bases; unmatched bases: 9. This CDR3 is CASIWREGLNEQYF. CDR3 DNA sequence: TGTGCCAGCATTTGGCGGGAGGGCCTCAACGAGCAGTACTTC.

The genes are TRBV18 and TRBJ1-3, with 7 nucleotides matching TRBD1. Germline V lookup: CDR1 KGHSH, CDR2 LQKENI. CDR3 length: 17 residues. The V segment lost 2 bases and the J segment 4 bases; nucleotides outside the gene matches: 11. The CDR3 loop reads CASSPSTGPRSGNTIYF. The CDR3 DNA is TGTGCCAGCTCACCATCGACAGGGCCCCGCTCCGGAAACACCATATATTTT.

V is TRBV6-1 and J is TRBJ1-2, with TRBD1 as a possible D gene (5 bases). The CDR3 is made up of 14 amino acids. V shed 2 bases and J shed 2 bases, with 9 bases lying between them. The germline CDR1 and CDR2 sequences are MNHNS and SASEGT. This CDR3 is CASSELNRNYGYTF. The CDR3 region has the DNA TGTGCCAGCAGTGAATTGAACAGGAACTATGGCTACACCTTC.

The chain joins TRBV25-1 to TRBJ2-5, with TRBD2 matching over 7 bases. Losses at the gene ends were 3 bases for V and 9 bases for J; bases not matched to a gene: 13. Germline V gene lookup returns CDR1 MGHDK and CDR2 SYGVNS. The CDR3 has 15 residues. The CDR3 DNA is TGTGCCAGCAGTGAGATTGGGTTAGCGGGTGGGGCCCAGTACTTC. Its translation: CASSEIGLAGGAQYF.

This clone was found once. This chain connects TRBV6-4 to TRBJ2-3; TRBD2 might be the D (5 bases). The V and J ends lost 6 bases and 1 base respectively, with 11 bases between them. The germline V gene encodes CDR1 MRHNA and CDR2 SNTAGT. This CDR3 has 14 residues. The CDR3 sequence is CASSNELGTDTQYF. CDR3 DNA: TGTGCCAGCAGCAACGAACTAGGCACAGATACGCAGTATTTT.

This chain joins TRBV28 and TRBJ1-5, with D possibly matching TRBD1 (6 bases). Germline V gives CDR1 MDHEN, CDR2 SYDVKM. V lost 2 bases and J 9 bases, leaving 14 bases between the germline ends. This CDR3 region has 14 residues. The CDR3 bases are TGTGCCAGCAGTTTAGATCAGGGGCAGGGGCCCCAGCATTTT. Its translation is CASSLDQGQGPQHF.

The chain joins TRBV27 to TRBJ2-4; maybe TRBD1 (7 bases). CDR3 length equals 16 residues. V dropped 6 bases and J dropped 0 bases, with 15 bases sitting between them. Germline CDR1 reads MNHEY; CDR2 reads SMNVEV (reference sequence). CDR3 DNA sequence: TGTGCCAGCAGCTTAATCAGGGGGGTAGCCAAAAACATTCAGTACTTC. It translates to CASSLIRGVAKNIQYF.

The V gene is TRBV2, the J gene TRBJ1-2; no clear D. CDR1 and CDR2 (germline): SNHLY, FYNNEI. With 1 base removed from V and 2 bases from J, the gap between germline ends came to 8 bases. CDR3 size: 14 residues. The CDR3 region is CASSEDMRNYGYTF. Here the CDR3 DNA reads TGTGCCAGCAGTGAAGATATGAGGAACTATGGCTACACCTTC.

The V call is TRBV27, the J call TRBJ2-7, with 8 bases fitting TRBD1. Trimming at V came to 7 bases and at J to 13 bases, leaving 36 bases not matched to a gene. Germline loops: CDR1 MNHEY, CDR2 SMNVEV (reference sequence). This CDR3 is 20 amino acids long. Here the CDR3 reads CASILIGSAGGDRGGVAPYF. As DNA, the CDR3 is TGTGCCAGCATCCTCATAGGGTCGGCAGGGGGCGATCGGGGTGGAGTGGCCCCATACTTC.

V gene TRBV6-6 combines with J gene TRBJ2-2; no firm D call. V lost 3 bases and J lost 7, with 6 bases in between. Germline V gene data show CDR1 as MNHNY and CDR2 as SVGAGI (reference sequence). This CDR3 comprises 12 residues. CDR3 amino acids: CASSYSRGELFF. The CDR3 DNA reads as TGTGCCAGCAGTTATTCTCGCGGGGAGCTGTTTTTT.

On this clone itself: In this CDR3 the conserved last residue, phenylalanine or tryptophan, is missing, so a read error is likely. This rearrangement joins TRBV5-1 to TRBJ2-7; D might be TRBD1 (6 bases). The CDR3 runs to 16 residues. Trimming removed 0 bases at V and 5 bases at J, with 18 bases between. Germline V CDR1 and CDR2: SGHRS, YFSETQ. The chain's CDR3 is CASSLGGAGVFDEQYL. The DNA of the CDR3 is TGCGCCAGCAGCTTGGGGGGCGCAGGGGTTTTTGACGAGCAGTACCTC.

CDR3 residues: CASSPRGGNTEAFF. CDR3 DNA sequence: TGTGCCAGCAGCCCGCGGGGGGGCAACACTGAAGCTTTCTTT. The chain is built from TRBV11-2 and TRBJ1-1; D possibly corresponds to TRBD1 (6 bases). The CDR3 covers 14 residues. Germline-derived CDR1 and CDR2 are SGHAT and FQNNGV. V was pared by 5 bases and J by 2 bases, with 12 bases between.

This clone has only one observation. This chain uses TRBV9 with TRBJ2-2; 11 bases are shared with TRBD2. V trimming: 2 bases; J trimming: 7 bases; junction bases outside the gene matches: 7. This CDR3 spans 16 amino acids. Per germline, CDR1 SGDLS and CDR2 YYNGEE. The CDR3 sequence: CASSVGLLAGVGELFF. In nucleotides, the CDR3 is TGTGCCAGCAGCGTGGGCCTACTAGCGGGAGTCGGGGAGCTGTTTTTT.

V gene TRBV18 combines with J gene TRBJ2-1; D perhaps matches TRBD1 (6 bases). Looked up from germline, CDR1 is KGHSH and CDR2 is LQKENI. V lost 3 bases and J lost 4, with 10 bases in between. This CDR3 has 14 residues. For the CDR3, the DNA is TGTGCCAGCTCACCGGACAGTATTTACAATGAGCAGTTCTTC. Encoded protein: CASSPDSIYNEQFF.

This clone came up a few times. This rearrangement joins TRBV6-5 to TRBJ2-1, with 7 bases that match TRBD1. Losses at the gene ends were 6 bases for V and 4 bases for J; bases not matched to a gene: 6. Germline V CDR1 and CDR2: MNHEY, SVGAGI. The CDR3 has 14 amino acids. The CDR3 sequence is CASSPRDRYNEQFF. In DNA, the CDR3 is TGTGCCAGCAGCCCCCGGGACAGATACAATGAGCAGTTCTTC.

The rearrangement links TRBV11-2 to TRBJ2-2; 10 nucleotides match TRBD1. The CDR3 runs to 17 residues. CDR1 is SGHAT and CDR2 is FQNNGV in the germline V gene. V shed 0 bases, J shed 0 bases, and the junction held 1 base outside the gene matches. CDR3 protein: CASSLDGQGANTGELFF. CDR3 coding DNA: TGTGCCAGCAGCTTAGACGGACAGGGGGCGAACACCGGGGAGCTGTTTTTT. Full variable domain (rest looked up from reference TRBV11-2 and TRBJ2-2): EAGVAQSPRYKIIEKRQSVAFWCNPISGHATLYWYQQILGQGPKLLIQFQNNGVVDDSQLPKDRFSAERLKGVDSTLKIQPAKLEDSAVYLCASSLDGQGANTGELFFGEGSRLTVL.

This sequence joins TRBV27 and TRBJ2-1; TRBD2 agrees at 11 bases. The CDR3 runs to 18 residues. V shed 5 bases and J 1 base; nucleotides not matched to a gene: 10. Germline V CDR1 and CDR2: MNHEY, SMNVEV (reference sequence). In DNA form, the CDR3 reads TGTGCCAGCAGTCCCGAGACTAGCGGGATATGGTCCTACAATGAGCAGTTCTTC. Translating gives CASSPETSGIWSYNEQFF.

This clone was counted only a few times. V usage is TRBV27 and J usage is TRBJ2-1; tentatively, D is TRBD2 (6 bases). The CDR3 has 14 amino acids. Deletions cut 5 bases from V and 3 bases from J, with 11 bases between. Germline V gene lookup returns CDR1 MNHEY and CDR2 SMNVEV (reference sequence). This chain's CDR3 is CASSSRDFYNEQFF. In nucleotides, the CDR3 is TGTGCCAGCAGTAGCCGGGACTTCTACAATGAGCAGTTCTTC.

The J gene is TRBJ1-1, the V gene TRBV7-9; possible D gene TRBD1, 6 bases. The CDR3 consists of 16 residues. Germline V gives CDR1 SEHNR, CDR2 FQNEAQ (reference sequence). V was shortened by 5 bases and J by 10 bases, with 26 bases between the two germline ends. The CDR3: CASSRSQGKGTEGAFF. Written as DNA, the CDR3 is TGTGCCAGCAGCCGCTCACAGGGAAAAGGCACTGAGGGAGCTTTCTTT.

This rearrangement joins TRBV7-3 to TRBJ2-1; D unresolved. CDR1 SGHTA and CDR2 FQGTGA come from the germline V gene. The CDR3 has 15 residues. Trimming pared 2 bases from V and 0 bases from J, leaving 8 bases between. CDR3 nucleotides: TGTGCCAGCAGCTTAGGGCTACTCTCCTACAATGAGCAGTTCTTC. Translating gives CASSLGLLSYNEQFF.